This record looks at one T cell receptor beta chain sequence and its context. Method: immunoSEQ multiplex PCR; TCRdb's copy keeps in-frame clones and lacks some. The data contain around 120,000 clones, roughly 88% of them singletons. There are 16 residues in the CDR3. V gave up 3 bases and J gave up 0 bases, with 12 bases separating them. Germline CDR1 and CDR2: LNHDA and SQIVND (reference sequence). This entry comes from a study of blood T cell repertoires in COVID-19. Background on the study: COVID-19 samples from acute and convalescent phases originated in the United States, Italy and Spain. PBMCs, B-cell-depleted T cells, or T cells provided the cDNA or gDNA that made up the material.

The specimen sequenced was peripheral blood. The chain joins TRBV19 to TRBJ1-5; D ambiguous. The sequence was collected from a woman aged 45-60 years with active or convalescent COVID-19. In DNA, the CDR3 is TGTGCCAGTAGTATTATCGGAGGTGGTAGCAATCAGCCCCAGCATTTT. This gives the protein CASSIIGGGSNQPQHF.